The 32 T cell receptor beta chains listed next were all sequenced from one sample in a study of blood T cell repertoires in COVID-19. Repertoires were generated with immunoSEQ multiplex PCR, while TCRdb's copy carries only in-frame clones and drops some. Of roughly 90,000 clones listed, 75% to 90% are singletons. Material: peripheral blood. Every receptor here comes from an elderly man with acute or convalescent COVID-19.

CDR3 in amino acids: CAVRAGSTDTQYF. The CDR3 DNA reads as TGTGCCGTACGGGCGGGGAGCACAGATACGCAGTATTTT. V and J are TRBV19 and TRBJ2-3, with D possibly TRBD2 on 6 matching bases. Germline V gives CDR1 LNHDA, CDR2 SQIVND (reference sequence). The CDR3 length is 13 residues. V lost 11 bases, J lost 0 bases, and 12 bases lay in between.

This sequence joins TRBV29-1 and TRBJ2-7; 9 nucleotides align to TRBD1. The ends lost 3 bases at V and 9 bases at J; junction bases unmatched: 9. Germline loops: CDR1 SQVTM, CDR2 ANQGSEA. The CDR3 is 13 amino acids. CDR3 protein: CSVDRDREGRQYF. The DNA of the CDR3 is TGCAGCGTTGATCGGGACAGGGAGGGAAGGCAGTACTTC.

The chain has TRBV27 and TRBJ2-7; 8 bases are a match to TRBD2. The V and J ends lost 6 bases and 2 bases, in that order; junction bases with no gene match: 3. This CDR3 is built from 13 residues. Germline V gene data show CDR1 as MNHEY and CDR2 as SMNVEV (reference sequence). CDR3 loop: CASRLAATYEQYF. CDR3 nucleotide sequence: TGTGCCAGCAGACTAGCGGCAACCTACGAGCAGTACTTC.

The CDR3 DNA reads TGTGCCAGCAGCCAGGGACAGTGGAGCACTGAAGCTTTCTTT. This codes for CASSQGQWSTEAFF. V and J are TRBV6-5 and TRBJ1-1, with 7 nucleotides matching TRBD1. The CDR3 has 14 amino acids. CDR1 and CDR2 (germline): MNHEY, SVGAGI. Losses at the gene ends were 6 bases for V and 4 bases for J; bases not matched to a gene: 8.

This clone came up once. The chain carries TRBV19 and TRBJ1-2, with 9 bases identical to TRBD1. The CDR3 loop spans 14 amino acids. Losses at the gene ends were 5 bases for V and 4 bases for J; bases not matched to a gene: 5. The germline CDR1 and CDR2 sequences are LNHDA and SQIVND (reference sequence). CDR3 sequence: CASSPPGQGYGYTF. The CDR3 nucleotides are TGTGCCAGTAGTCCTCCGGGACAGGGCTATGGCTACACCTTC. The variable domain in full, with the rest retrieved from reference TRBV19 and TRBJ1-2, is DGGITQSPKYLFRKEGQNVTLSCEQNLNHDAMYWYRQDPGQGLRLIYYSQIVNDFQKGDIAEGYSVSREKKESFPLTVTSAQKNPTAFYLCASSPPGQGYGYTFGSGTRLTVV.

CDR3 sequence: CASRDREFTEAFF. CDR3 nucleotide sequence: TGTGCCAGCCGGGACAGGGAATTTACTGAAGCTTTCTTT. J is TRBJ1-1 and V is TRBV12-3 or TRBV12-4, with TRBD1 matching 9 bases. CDR3 length: 13 residues. J lost 5 bases, V lost 8 bases, and 6 bases had no gene match.

The chain recombines TRBV9 with TRBJ2-2, with a weak D call TRBD2 (6 bases). The CDR3 sequence is 15 residues long. V lost 3 bases, J lost 3 bases, and 12 bases lay in between. CDR1 is SGDLS, CDR2 YYNGEE, per germline. This chain's CDR3 is CASSDPGLDTGELFF. CDR3 bases: TGTGCCAGCAGCGATCCGGGACTTGACACCGGGGAGCTGTTTTTT.

This chain connects TRBV4-2 to TRBJ2-6; D uncertain. The CDR3 consists of 14 residues. Germline CDR1 LGHNA, CDR2 YNFKEQ. V lost 3 bases, J lost 2 bases, and 5 bases lay in between. CDR3 DNA sequence: TGTGCCAGCAGCCAGACACCTGGGGCCAACGTCCTGACTTTC. As protein: CASSQTPGANVLTF.

This clone occurred a few times. The V call is TRBV28, the J call TRBJ2-3, with 7 bases identical to TRBD2. Germline values: CDR1 MDHEN, CDR2 SYDVKM. The J segment lost 7 bases and the V segment lost 3 bases, leaving 13 bases of the junction unmatched. This CDR3 is 16 amino acids long. In nucleotides, the CDR3 is TGTGCCAGCAGTTTCATGCTGCGGGAGATGGGGCATACGCAGTATTTT. Amino acid sequence: CASSFMLREMGHTQYF.

CDR3 amino acids: CASSLFAGTGGTEAFF. CDR3 DNA: TGTGCCAGCAGCCTTTTCGCCGGGACAGGGGGCACTGAAGCTTTCTTT. The V call is TRBV9, the J call TRBJ1-1, with TRBD1 matching 11 bases. The V gene's germline CDR1 is SGDLS and CDR2 YYNGEE. Losses at the gene ends were 4 bases for V and 4 bases for J; bases not matched to a gene: 9. The CDR3 spans 16 residues.

CDR3 in DNA: TGCGCCAGCAGCCAAGATACCCAGGCATCCTACGAGCAGTACTTC. It specifies CASSQDTQASYEQYF. The V and J genes are TRBV4-3 and TRBJ2-7; D is unclear. The CDR3 totals 15 residues. V gave up 0 bases and J gave up 1 base, with 10 bases separating them. Germline lookup yields CDR1 LGHNA and CDR2 YSLEER.

This chain links TRBV7-3 with TRBJ1-1, with TRBD1 matching 8 bases. The length of the CDR3 is 14 residues. The germline gives CDR1 SGHTA, CDR2 FQGTGA. Trimming took 5 bases from V and 4 from J; bases not matched to a gene: 6. The CDR3 region is CASSKDRAVTEAFF. The CDR3 nucleotides are TGTGCCAGCAGCAAGGACAGGGCGGTCACTGAAGCTTTCTTT.

CDR3 amino acids: CASSQDRGTNQPQHF. The CDR3 nucleotides read TGTGCCAGCAGCCAAGATCGCGGCACTAATCAGCCCCAGCATTTT. The chain uses TRBV4-2 and TRBJ1-5; no clear D gene. The V end was cut by 0 bases, the J end by 4 bases, with 10 bases between. Germline CDR1 is LGHNA and CDR2 is YNFKEQ. This CDR3 has 15 amino acids.

The J gene is TRBJ2-7, the V gene TRBV28; D may be TRBD1 (6 bases). The CDR3 consists of 14 residues. V dropped 4 bases and J dropped 2 bases, with 12 bases sitting between them. Germline CDR1 MDHEN, CDR2 SYDVKM. Here the CDR3 reads CASSSHRDPYEQYF. The CDR3 DNA reads TGTGCCAGCAGTTCGCACAGGGACCCCTACGAGCAGTACTTC.

This clone has a single count. This chain connects TRBV6-4 to TRBJ2-1; the D gene is possibly TRBD2 (7 bases). Deletions cut 5 bases from V and 4 bases from J, with 18 bases between. This CDR3 has 16 residues. Germline CDR1 and CDR2: MRHNA and SNTAGT. The chain's CDR3 is CASSLQGGRGYNEQFF. The CDR3 coding sequence is TGTGCCAGCAGTCTACAGGGCGGGAGAGGGTACAATGAGCAGTTCTTC.

The chain has TRBV6-5 and TRBJ1-1, with D possibly matching TRBD1 (6 bases). In germline, CDR1 is MNHEY, CDR2 SVGAGI. This CDR3 has 15 amino acids. V was trimmed by 2 bases and J by 5 bases, leaving 15 bases between them. The chain's CDR3 is CASSYPRGSRTEAFF. CDR3 coding DNA: TGTGCCAGCAGTTACCCGAGGGGGTCGAGAACTGAAGCTTTCTTT.

This chain uses TRBV29-1 with TRBJ1-2, with TRBD1 matching over 8 bases. CDR3 size: 13 residues. Germline CDR1 SQVTM, CDR2 ANQGSEA. After removal of 7 bases from V and 0 bases from J, the junction contained 4 bases not matched to a gene. The chain's CDR3 is CSAGQGANYGYTF. CDR3 bases: TGCAGCGCCGGACAGGGAGCTAACTATGGCTACACCTTC.

The chain has TRBV7-8 and TRBJ1-1; D is unclear. V was trimmed by 2 bases and J by 2 bases, leaving 9 bases between them. The CDR3 spans 14 residues. Germline V gives CDR1 SGHVS, CDR2 FQNEAQ. CDR3 loop: CASSLQEVNTEAFF. CDR3 coding DNA: TGTGCCAGCAGCTTACAGGAGGTTAACACTGAAGCTTTCTTT.

The chain is built from TRBV11-3 and TRBJ1-1; D gene ambiguous. The CDR3 extends over 13 amino acids. Trimming pared 0 bases from V and 6 bases from J, leaving 8 bases between. CDR1 and CDR2 (germline): SGHNT, YENEEA. CDR3 sequence (DNA): TGTGCCAGCAGCTTAGATACACAGTCTGAAGCTTTCTTT. The encoded protein is CASSLDTQSEAFF.

The rearrangement joins TRBV7-3 to TRBJ2-2; D gene uncertain. This CDR3 comprises 14 residues. Germline V CDR1 and CDR2: SGHTA, FQGTGA. V was clipped by 2 bases and J by 3 bases, with 7 bases between them. Here the CDR3 reads CASSLGQHTGELFF. The CDR3 DNA reads TGTGCCAGCAGCTTAGGGCAACACACCGGGGAGCTGTTTTTT.

This rearrangement joins TRBV30 to TRBJ2-1; TRBD1 matches 8 bases. V lost 8 bases to trimming and J lost 3 bases; unmatched junction nucleotides: 0. The germline V gene has CDR1 GTSNPN and CDR2 SVGIG (reference sequence). The CDR3 consists of 11 residues. CDR3 in amino acids: CAGQGYNEQFF. The CDR3 coding sequence is TGTGCCGGACAGGGCTACAATGAGCAGTTCTTC.

This sequence joins TRBV18 and TRBJ1-2; TRBD1 aligns across 7 bases. The CDR3 runs 13 residues. Trimming at V came to 6 bases and at J to 4 bases, leaving 5 bases not matched to a gene. Germline assignment: CDR1 KGHSH and CDR2 LQKENI. The CDR3 DNA reads TGTGCCAGCTCGCGGGACAGCGGCTATGGCTACACCTTC. It is translated as CASSRDSGYGYTF.

This chain connects TRBV10-3 to TRBJ1-1; possible D gene TRBD1, 5 bases. The CDR3 extends over 13 amino acids. V lost 10 bases and J lost 1, with 13 bases in between. The germline CDR1 and CDR2 sequences are ENHRY and SYGVKD. The chain's CDR3 is CATSGGPNTEAFF. The CDR3 coding sequence is TGTGCCACCTCGGGGGGTCCGAACACTGAAGCTTTCTTT.

The V gene is TRBV24-1, the J gene TRBJ1-1; no clear D gene. Trimming took off 3 bases at V and 1 base at J, with 5 bases between the two ends. The V gene's germline CDR1 is KGHDR and CDR2 SFDVKD. The CDR3 spans 13 residues. The CDR3 spells CATSDRRNTEAFF. DNA of the CDR3: TGTGCCACCAGTGATAGGAGGAACACTGAAGCTTTCTTT.

The chain is built from TRBV4-1 and TRBJ1-5; 8 bases are shared with TRBD1. V lost 5 bases, J lost 1 base, and 7 bases stayed unmatched. This CDR3 contains 16 residues. Germline V gene lookup returns CDR1 MGHRA and CDR2 YSYEKL. This CDR3 is CASSKDRDISNQPQHF. CDR3 nucleotides: TGCGCCAGCAGCAAGGACAGGGACATAAGCAATCAGCCCCAGCATTTT.

This rearrangement joins TRBV28 to TRBJ1-5; no reliable D call. Trimming took off 4 bases at V and 0 bases at J, with 10 bases between the two ends. This CDR3 region has 15 residues. Germline assignment: CDR1 MDHEN and CDR2 SYDVKM. The CDR3 sequence: CASSSSLPSNQPQHF. CDR3 bases: TGTGCCAGCAGTTCCTCCCTCCCTAGCAATCAGCCCCAGCATTTT.

The genes are TRBV15 and TRBJ1-3; D might be TRBD1 (5 bases). The CDR3 has 15 amino acids. CDR1 is LNHNV, CDR2 YYDKDF, per germline (reference sequence). V was clipped by 1 base and J by 0 bases, with 7 bases between them. The CDR3 region has the DNA TGTGCCACCAGCAGAGGGGGACTCTCTGGAAACACCATATATTTT. Its translation: CATSRGGLSGNTIYF.

V gene TRBV11-2 combines with J gene TRBJ2-7; 11 bases line up with TRBD1. After removal of 5 bases from V and 6 bases from J, the junction contained 6 bases not matched to a gene. This CDR3 contains 14 residues. The germline gives CDR1 SGHAT, CDR2 FQNNGV. CDR3 amino acids: CASSPRTGGSEQYF. The CDR3 region has the DNA TGTGCCAGCAGCCCCCGGACAGGGGGCTCCGAGCAGTACTTC.

The chain links TRBV29-1 to TRBJ1-1; 7 bases are shared with TRBD1. This CDR3 contains 13 residues. CDR1 is SQVTM and CDR2 is ANQGSEA in the germline V gene. V shed 7 bases, J shed 1 base, and the junction held 6 bases outside the gene matches. The CDR3 nucleotides are TGCAGCGCGGAGACAGGGAGGAACACTGAAGCTTTCTTT. This encodes CSAETGRNTEAFF. Supplemented by reference TRBV29-1 and TRBJ1-1, the full variable domain reads SAVISQKPSRDICQRGTSLTIQCQVDSQVTMMFWYRQQPGQSLTLIATANQGSEATYESGFVIDKFPISRPNLTFSTLTVSNMSPEDSSIYLCSAETGRNTEAFFGQGTRLTVV.

The J gene is TRBJ1-2, the V gene TRBV30, with D possibly TRBD1 on 5 matching bases. The V end was cut by 5 bases, the J end by 3 bases, with 7 bases between. Germline lookup yields CDR1 GTSNPN and CDR2 SVGIG (reference sequence). The CDR3 is made up of 11 amino acids. CDR3 sequence reads: CAWGRDYGYTF. For the CDR3, the DNA is TGTGCCTGGGGCAGGGACTATGGCTACACCTTC.

This chain joins TRBV5-1 and TRBJ1-2; 7 positions agree with TRBD1. The CDR3 length is 16 residues. The ends lost 4 bases at V and 0 bases at J; junction bases unmatched: 9. CDR1 and CDR2 (germline): SGHRS, YFSETQ. CDR3 sequence reads: CASSHQSGTANYGYTF. The CDR3 DNA reads as TGCGCCAGCAGCCACCAATCCGGGACAGCTAACTATGGCTACACCTTC.

The genes are TRBV5-1 and TRBJ2-1; the D gene is possibly TRBD1 (5 bases). V was cut by 2 bases and J by 1 base, with 13 bases left in between. CDR1 is SGHRS, CDR2 YFSETQ, per germline. This CDR3 comprises 16 residues. The CDR3 DNA follows: TGCGCCAGCAGCTTACCAGGGCAGGGATCCTACAATGAGCAGTTCTTC. Residues: CASSLPGQGSYNEQFF. The full variable domain, in which reference TRBV5-1 and TRBJ2-1 provide the parts outside the CDR3, is KAGVTQTPRYLIKTRGQQVTLSCSPISGHRSVSWYQQTPGQGLQFLFEYFSETQRNKGNFPGRFSGRQFSNSRSEMNVSTLELGDSALYLCASSLPGQGSYNEQFFGPGTRLTVL.